The sequence of this T cell receptor (beta chain) was determined in a study of T cells in Graves' hyperthyroidism and ophthalmopathy. This clonotype has more than one count but fewer than ten. RNA transcripts provided the source from which TCR beta CDR3 regions were amplified. First-round RT-PCR with HTBI primers amplified the TCR CDR3 region. TCRdb independently ran MiXCR on the multiplex PCR reads; one entry per CDR3 protein. The sample has approximately 400,000 distinct CDR3 sequences, 14% seen once. The CDR3 is made up of 15 amino acids. From germline, CDR1 is LGHDT and CDR2 YNNKEL (reference sequence). V shed 1 base, J shed 0 bases, and the junction held 3 bases outside the gene matches.

The rearrangement uses TRBV3-1 and TRBJ2-7, with TRBD2 matching 7 bases. The sequence derives from a woman aged 60 to 75 with Graves' hyperthyroidism. Sequencing was performed on blood. CDR3 residues: CASSQVGGYSYEQYF. The CDR3 DNA reads as TGTGCCAGCAGCCAAGTGGGGGGGTACTCCTACGAGCAGTACTTC.